These 7 T cell receptor beta chains originate from one sample sequenced in a study of blood T cell repertoires in COVID-19 (TCRdb year 2020). Library prep was done by the immunoSEQ multiplex PCR assay. TCRdb obtained this table from immuneACCESS and retained in-frame rearrangements with V and J assigned. These tables miss some clones; where compared with another copy, unresolved V genes account for less than half of the shortfall, and the remainder is unexplained. The sample contains over 25,000 clones, about 92% of them found a single time. 0.95% to 1.1% of the sample is taken by the ten largest. Specimen: peripheral blood. Receptors originate from a man between 70 and 80 years old with active or convalescent COVID-19.

The gene calls are TRBV7-9 and TRBJ1-2; the D is unclear. V lost 4 bases to trimming and J lost 13 bases, with 13 bases between them. CDR1 is SEHNR, CDR2 FQNEAQ, per germline (reference sequence). The CDR3 totals 11 residues. CDR3 DNA: TGTGCCAGCAGCTCGCTCCGACATGGCACCTTC. The encoded protein is CASSSLRHGTF. The full variable domain, with the rest looked up from reference TRBV7-9 and TRBJ1-2, is DTGVSQNPRHKITKRGQNVTFRCDPISEHNRLYWYRQTLGQGPEFLTYFQNEAQLEKSRLLSDRFSAERPKGSFSTLEIQRTEQGDSAMYLCASSSLRHGTFGSGTRLTVV.

The gene calls are TRBV4-1 and TRBJ2-1, with 15 bases matching TRBD2. V lost 1 base, J lost 4 bases, and 8 bases stayed unmatched. Germline-derived CDR1 and CDR2 are MGHRA and YSYEKL. CDR3 length: 19 amino acids. The CDR3 protein is CASSQARGLAGGTYNEQFF. The DNA for the CDR3 is TGCGCCAGCAGCCAAGCTAGGGGACTAGCGGGGGGTACTTACAATGAGCAGTTCTTC.

The chain links TRBV27 to TRBJ1-1; D is unclear. The germline gives CDR1 MNHEY, CDR2 SMNVEV (reference sequence). Trimming left V 2 bases short and J 1 base short, with 5 bases between. The CDR3 sequence is 13 residues long. CDR3 sequence reads: CASSLRGNTEAFF. The CDR3 coding sequence is TGTGCCAGCAGTTTACGGGGGAACACTGAAGCTTTCTTT.

The count of this clone is one. The DNA of the CDR3 is TGCGCCAGCAGCCAAGGTCGTGAAGTCTTAGCAACTAATGAAAAACTGTTTTTT. Translation gives CASSQGREVLATNEKLFF. The V gene is TRBV4-1, the J gene TRBJ1-4; no clear D gene. The CDR3 extends over 18 amino acids. The V gene lost 1 base and the J gene lost 0 bases, with 15 bases spanning the gap. CDR1 is MGHRA and CDR2 is YSYEKL in the germline V gene.

This clone occurred once. The V call is TRBV30, the J call TRBJ1-6; 7 nucleotides align to TRBD1. The germline gives CDR1 GTSNPN, CDR2 SVGIG (reference sequence). The junction had 8 bases not matched to a gene; V was cut back by 5 bases and J by 7 bases. CDR3 length: 14 residues. CDR3: CAWATGTVNSPLHF. CDR3 DNA sequence: TGTGCCTGGGCCACCGGGACAGTAAATTCACCCCTCCACTTT. Full variable domain (missing parts from reference TRBV30 and TRBJ1-6): SQTIHQWPATLVQPVGSPLSLECTVEGTSNPNLYWYRQAAGRGLQLLFYSVGIGQISSEVPQNLSASRPQDRQFILSSKKLLLSDSGFYLCAWATGTVNSPLHFGNGTRLTVT.

The chain is built from TRBV28 and TRBJ1-2; D gene uncertain. The CDR3 extends over 16 amino acids. Deletions cut 1 base from V and 8 bases from J, with 20 bases between. Germline V gene data show CDR1 as MDHEN and CDR2 as SYDVKM. In DNA form, the CDR3 reads TGTGCCAGCAGTTTATTGGGAGTACTGGACCTCGGGGGCTACACCTTC. Its protein is CASSLLGVLDLGGYTF.

The CDR3 sequence is CASTREQGNYGYTF. CDR3 sequence (DNA): TGTGCCAGTACCAGGGAACAGGGAAACTATGGCTACACCTTC. The chain employs TRBV19 and TRBJ1-2; perhaps TRBD1 as D (6 bases). The CDR3 totals 14 residues. Germline CDR1 is LNHDA and CDR2 is SQIVND (reference sequence). Trimming removed 7 bases from V and 2 bases from J, with 14 bases in between.